These 11 T cell receptor beta chains originate from one sample sequenced in a study of T cell repertoires in ileal Crohn's disease. Sequencing was performed with immunoSEQ multiplex PCR; in TCRdb, only in-frame clones are kept and a portion is missing. Among fewer than 4,000 clones, roughly 88% were seen once, and the ten largest hold less than 5.5%. The sequencing sample was made of ileal tissue. These receptors were taken from an adult with Crohn's disease.

This sequence joins TRBV6-1 and TRBJ1-1; 7 bases agree with TRBD1. The CDR3 consists of 13 residues. J was trimmed by 4 bases and V by 5 bases; bases with no gene match: 4. Germline CDR1 and CDR2: MNHNS and SASEGT. CDR3 nucleotide sequence: TGTGCCAGCAGTACAGGGGATGGCACTGAAGCTTTCTTT. The encoded protein is CASSTGDGTEAFF.

In this sample, this clone turned up a few times. This sequence joins TRBV27 and TRBJ2-6; maybe TRBD1 (6 bases). The CDR3 spans 16 residues. Per the germline V gene, CDR1 is MNHEY and CDR2 is SMNVEV (reference sequence). Trimming left V 6 bases short and J 0 bases short, with 12 bases between. Here the CDR3 DNA reads TGTGCCAGCAGCCCGACAGGCAACTCTGGGGCCAACGTCCTGACTTTC. Amino acids: CASSPTGNSGANVLTF. The whole variable domain, remainder taken from reference TRBV27 and TRBJ2-6, is EAQVTQNPRYLITVTGKKLTVTCSQNMNHEYMSWYRQDPGLGLRQIYYSMNVEVTDKGDVPEGYKVSRKEKRNFPLILESPSPNQTSLYFCASSPTGNSGANVLTFGAGSRLTVL.

The J gene is TRBJ2-1, the V gene TRBV5-3; D is perhaps TRBD2 (5 bases). Being an ORF, TRBV5-3 has a function that is uncertain. The length of the CDR3 is 15 residues. Trimming removed 1 base at V and 0 bases at J, with 8 bases between. CDR3 sequence (DNA): TGTGCCAGAAGCTTGACGGGGAGCTCCTACAATGAGCAGTTCTTC. Protein sequence: CARSLTGSSYNEQFF.

The rearrangement uses TRBV14 and TRBJ2-7; D is tentatively TRBD1 or TRBD2 (5 bases each). There are 14 residues in the CDR3. V was cut by 4 bases and J by 2 bases, with 12 bases left in between. CDR1 and CDR2 (germline): SGHDN, FVKESK. DNA for the CDR3: TGTGCCAGCAGCCGGAACCGGGGCACCTACGAGCAGTACTTC. As protein: CASSRNRGTYEQYF.

CDR3 DNA: TGTGCCAGCAGTGCCAACTCATACAATGAGCAGTTCTTC. Encoded protein: CASSANSYNEQFF. The chain links TRBV2 to TRBJ2-1; D call uncertain. The germline CDR1 and CDR2 sequences are SNHLY and FYNNEI. V lost 4 bases, J lost 4 bases, and 8 bases lay in between. The CDR3 has 13 amino acids.

V gene TRBV27 combines with J gene TRBJ1-2; D unresolved. The CDR3 has 18 residues. Trimming shortened V by 2 bases and J by 4 bases, and 23 bases separated the two germline ends. Germline CDR1 MNHEY, CDR2 SMNVEV (reference sequence). This CDR3 reads CASSLGFYGPRDIYGYTF. The CDR3 nucleotides are TGTGCCAGCAGTTTAGGGTTCTATGGGCCACGAGATATCTATGGCTACACCTTC.

V usage is TRBV6-6 and J usage is TRBJ2-5; D is unresolved. The CDR3 loop spans 11 amino acids. V lost 4 bases and J lost 4, with 4 bases in between. Germline CDR1 MNHNY, CDR2 SVGAGI (reference sequence). The CDR3 sequence is CASSSTETQYF. As DNA, the CDR3 is TGTGCCAGCAGTTCCACAGAGACCCAGTACTTC.

The DNA for the CDR3 is TGTGCCAGCAGCTTACAGGGGCGCCGGACCGGGGAGCTGTTTTTT. Its translation is CASSLQGRRTGELFF. This chain uses TRBV7-3 with TRBJ2-2; D might be TRBD1 (6 bases). Trimming pared 2 bases from V and 5 bases from J, leaving 12 bases between. CDR3 length equals 15 residues. From germline, CDR1 is SGHTA and CDR2 FQGTGA.

The chain combines TRBV18 with TRBJ2-1; 15 bases fit TRBD2. V gave up 0 bases and J gave up 3 bases; unmatched junction bases: 3. The germline CDR1 and CDR2 sequences are KGHSH and LQKENI. The length of the CDR3 is 18 residues. Here the CDR3 DNA reads TGTGCCAGCTCACCACCGGGACTAGCGGGGGGAGGCTACAATGAGCAGTTCTTC. Translated: CASSPPGLAGGGYNEQFF. Full variable domain (missing parts from reference TRBV18 and TRBJ2-1): NAGVMQNPRHLVRRRGQEARLRCSPMKGHSHVYWYRQLPEEGLKFMVYLQKENIIDESGMPKERFSAEFPKEGPSILRIQQVVRGDSAAYFCASSPPGLAGGGYNEQFFGPGTRLTVL.

V is TRBV6-5 and J is TRBJ2-3; D gene uncertain. CDR3 length equals 13 residues. Germline V gene sequence: CDR1 MNHEY, CDR2 SVGAGI. Trimming cost V 1 base and J 1 base, with 3 bases left between them. CDR3 sequence: CASSYFRTDTQYF. The CDR3 region has the DNA TGTGCCAGCAGTTACTTCCGCACAGATACGCAGTATTTT.

The CDR3 DNA sequence: TGTGCCAGCAGCCTCGAACTAGCGGGAAGCACAGATACGCAGTATTTT. It codes for CASSLELAGSTDTQYF. V gene TRBV14 combines with J gene TRBJ2-3, with TRBD2 identical over 10 bases. The length of the CDR3 is 16 residues. Germline trimming cut 4 bases from V and 0 bases from J; bases unmatched to any gene: 4. Per germline, CDR1 SGHDN and CDR2 FVKESK.